This T cell receptor beta chain was documented in a study of CD8 T cells in Susac syndrome. Turning to the study itself: Patients with Susac syndrome were, at the time of blood collection, therapy-naive, maintained on corticosteroids, or maintained on intravenous immunoglobulin alone.

Germline V gene data show CDR1 as MNHEY and CDR2 as SMNVEV (reference sequence). V lost 4 bases and J 3 bases, leaving 10 bases between the germline ends. The CDR3 has 13 residues. An input of about 0.5 to 1 ug of RNA was subjected to reverse transcription using random hexamers. immunoSEQ multiplex PCR amplified TCR beta CDR3 across 54 Vbeta, 13 Jbeta. TCRdb analysed the immunoSEQ multiplex PCR reads with MiXCR anew, one entry per CDR3 protein. Here the sample spans 84,000 or so distinct CDR3 sequences, approximately 93% being singletons. The sample taken for sequencing was CD8+ T cells from PBMCs. The rearrangement uses TRBV27 and TRBJ2-7; a possible D gene is TRBD2 (6 bases). This TCR was sampled from a human donor with Susac syndrome. The CDR3 loop is CASSSQEGYEQYF. The CDR3 coding sequence is TGTGCCAGCAGTTCCCAGGAGGGCTACGAGCAGTACTTC.